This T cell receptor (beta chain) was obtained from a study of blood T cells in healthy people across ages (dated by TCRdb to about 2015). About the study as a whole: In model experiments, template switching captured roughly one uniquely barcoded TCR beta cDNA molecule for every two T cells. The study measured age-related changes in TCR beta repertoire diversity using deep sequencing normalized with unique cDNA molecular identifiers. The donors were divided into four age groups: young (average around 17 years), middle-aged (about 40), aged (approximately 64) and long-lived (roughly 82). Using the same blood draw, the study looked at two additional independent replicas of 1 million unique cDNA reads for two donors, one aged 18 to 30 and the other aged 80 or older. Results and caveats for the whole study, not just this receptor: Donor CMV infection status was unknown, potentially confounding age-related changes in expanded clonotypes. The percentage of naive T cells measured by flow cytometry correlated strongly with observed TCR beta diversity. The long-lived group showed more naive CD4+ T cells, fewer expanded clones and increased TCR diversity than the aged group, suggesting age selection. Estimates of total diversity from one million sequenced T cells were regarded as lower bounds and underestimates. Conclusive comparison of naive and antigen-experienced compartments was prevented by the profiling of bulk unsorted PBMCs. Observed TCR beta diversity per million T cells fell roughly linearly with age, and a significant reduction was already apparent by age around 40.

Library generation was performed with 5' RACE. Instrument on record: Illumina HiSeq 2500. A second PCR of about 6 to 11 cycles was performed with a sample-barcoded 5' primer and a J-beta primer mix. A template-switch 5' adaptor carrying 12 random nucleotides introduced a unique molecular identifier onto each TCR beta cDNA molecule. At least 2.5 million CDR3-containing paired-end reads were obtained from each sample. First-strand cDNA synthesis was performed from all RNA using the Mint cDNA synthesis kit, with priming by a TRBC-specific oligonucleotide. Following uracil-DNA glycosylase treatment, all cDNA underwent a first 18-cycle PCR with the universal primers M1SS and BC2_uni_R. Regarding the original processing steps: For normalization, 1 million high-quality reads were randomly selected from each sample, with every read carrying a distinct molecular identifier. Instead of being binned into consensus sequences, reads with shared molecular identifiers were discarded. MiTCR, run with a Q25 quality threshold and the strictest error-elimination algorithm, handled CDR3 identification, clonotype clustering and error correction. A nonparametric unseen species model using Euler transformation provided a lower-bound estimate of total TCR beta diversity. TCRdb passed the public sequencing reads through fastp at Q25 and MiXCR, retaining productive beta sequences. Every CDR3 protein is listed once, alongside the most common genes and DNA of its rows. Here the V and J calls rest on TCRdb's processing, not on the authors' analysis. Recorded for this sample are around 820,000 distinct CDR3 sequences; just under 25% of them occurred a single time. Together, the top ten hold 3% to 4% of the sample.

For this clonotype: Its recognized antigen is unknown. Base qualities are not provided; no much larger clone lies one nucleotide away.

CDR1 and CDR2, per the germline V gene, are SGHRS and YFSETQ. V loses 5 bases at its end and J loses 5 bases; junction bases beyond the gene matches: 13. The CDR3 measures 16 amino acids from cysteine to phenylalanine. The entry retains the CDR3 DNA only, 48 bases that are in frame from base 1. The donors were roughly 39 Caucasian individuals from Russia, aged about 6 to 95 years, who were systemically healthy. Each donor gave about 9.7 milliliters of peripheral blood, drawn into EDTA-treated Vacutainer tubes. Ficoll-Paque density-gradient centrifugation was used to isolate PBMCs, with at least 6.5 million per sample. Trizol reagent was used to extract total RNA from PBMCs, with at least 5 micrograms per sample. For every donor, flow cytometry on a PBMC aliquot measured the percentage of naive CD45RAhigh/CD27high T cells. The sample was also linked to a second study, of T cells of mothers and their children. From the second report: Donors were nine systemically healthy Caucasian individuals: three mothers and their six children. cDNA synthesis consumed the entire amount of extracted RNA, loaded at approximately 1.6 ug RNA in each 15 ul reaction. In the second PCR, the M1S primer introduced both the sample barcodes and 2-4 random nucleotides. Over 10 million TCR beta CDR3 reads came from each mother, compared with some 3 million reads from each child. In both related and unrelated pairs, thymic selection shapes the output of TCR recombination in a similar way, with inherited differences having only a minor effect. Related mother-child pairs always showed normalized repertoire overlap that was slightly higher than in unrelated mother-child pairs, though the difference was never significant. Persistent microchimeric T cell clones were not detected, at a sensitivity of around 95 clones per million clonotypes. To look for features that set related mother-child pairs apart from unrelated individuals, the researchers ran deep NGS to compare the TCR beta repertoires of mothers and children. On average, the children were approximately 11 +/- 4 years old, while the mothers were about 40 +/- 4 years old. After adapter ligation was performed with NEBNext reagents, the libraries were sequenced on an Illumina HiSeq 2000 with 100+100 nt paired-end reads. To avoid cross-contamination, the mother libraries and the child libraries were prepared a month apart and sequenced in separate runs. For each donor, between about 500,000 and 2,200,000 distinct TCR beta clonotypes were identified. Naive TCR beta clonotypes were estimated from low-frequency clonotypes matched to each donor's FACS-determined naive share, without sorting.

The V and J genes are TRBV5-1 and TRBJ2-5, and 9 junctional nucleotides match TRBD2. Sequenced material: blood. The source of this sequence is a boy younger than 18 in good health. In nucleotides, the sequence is TGCGCCAGCAGTCCCCGGACAGCGGGGGGTCCGGAGACCCAGTACTTC. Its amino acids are CASSPRTAGGPETQYF.